The 32 T cell receptor beta chains presented below share a single source sample, sequenced in a study of blood T cell repertoires in COVID-19. Here immunoSEQ multiplex PCR was the method, and the copy in TCRdb shows in-frame clones only, minus some. The sample lists 56,000 or so clones; 86% were seen once. Source material: peripheral blood. The receptors stem from a human donor in a cohort sampled during active COVID-19.

V is TRBV3-1 (or the pseudogene TRBV3-2) and J is TRBJ2-5, with 9 positions matching TRBD1. The CDR3 is 13 amino acids. V was pared by 4 bases and J by 6 bases, with 3 bases of the junction left unmatched. The germline gives CDR1 LGHDT, CDR2 YNNKEL (reference sequence). This chain's CDR3 is CASSRQGEQTQYF. The CDR3 DNA sequence: TGTGCCAGCAGCCGACAGGGGGAACAGACCCAGTACTTC.

The chain combines TRBV4-1 with TRBJ2-7, with 10 bases matching TRBD1. V lost 1 base, J lost 2 bases, and 8 bases stayed unmatched. CDR3 length: 17 amino acids. The V gene's germline CDR1 is MGHRA and CDR2 YSYEKL. The DNA of the CDR3 is TGCGCCAGCAGCCAAGCAACGTGGACAGGGGGGACCTACGAGCAGTACTTC. The encoded protein is CASSQATWTGGTYEQYF.

The rearrangement links TRBV19 to TRBJ1-4; D may be TRBD1 (5 bases). CDR1 LNHDA and CDR2 SQIVND come from the germline V gene (reference sequence). The V end lost 6 bases, the J end lost 8 bases, and 10 bases lay between the germline ends. The CDR3 length is 12 residues. The CDR3 nucleotides read TGTGCCAGTAGAACAGGTCGGGAAAAACTGTTTTTT. This encodes CASRTGREKLFF.

CDR3 DNA: TGTGCCAGCAGTGACCCGGGACAGGGAATTTTTGAGCAGTACTTC. This gives the protein CASSDPGQGIFEQYF. V and J are TRBV6-1 and TRBJ2-7, with 9 bases identical to TRBD1. The germline V gene has CDR1 MNHNS and CDR2 SASEGT. Trimming at V came to 3 bases and at J to 7 bases, leaving 10 bases not matched to a gene. This CDR3 region has 15 residues.

The chain employs TRBV2 and TRBJ2-2; a weak D match, TRBD1 (5 bases). Germline CDR1 is SNHLY and CDR2 is FYNNEI. Trimming pared 2 bases from V and 5 bases from J, leaving 9 bases between. CDR3 length: 14 residues. This CDR3 reads CASSEPRGTGELFF. The CDR3 nucleotides are TGTGCCAGCAGTGAACCAAGGGGAACCGGGGAGCTGTTTTTT. The variable domain in full, completed from reference TRBV2 and TRBJ2-2, reads EPEVTQTPSHQVTQMGQEVILRCVPISNHLYFYWYRQILGQKVEFLVSFYNNEISEKSEIFDDQFSVERPDGSNFTLKIRSTKLEDSAMYFCASSEPRGTGELFFGEGSRLTVL.

This clone was observed a single time. The chain couples TRBV4-1 to TRBJ1-5, with D hard to call. Trimming left V 1 base short and J 3 bases short, with 16 bases between. The CDR3 is made up of 17 amino acids. Germline CDR1 is MGHRA and CDR2 is YSYEKL. The CDR3 spells CASSQAATAVDNQPQHF. As DNA, the CDR3 is TGCGCCAGCAGCCAAGCAGCAACAGCAGTGGACAATCAGCCCCAGCATTTT.

As DNA, the CDR3 is TGTGCCAGCTCACCGGTACAGGCCGGGACAGGGGCCTACGAGCAGTACTTC. Translated: CASSPVQAGTGAYEQYF. The rearrangement joins TRBV18 to TRBJ2-7; 10 bases agree with TRBD1. With V trimmed by 3 bases and J by 2 bases, 10 bases remained unmatched. The CDR3 totals 17 residues. The germline V gene has CDR1 KGHSH and CDR2 LQKENI.

This chain joins TRBV15 and TRBJ1-2; 7 bases align to TRBD1. Per the germline V gene, CDR1 is LNHNV and CDR2 is YYDKDF (reference sequence). J was trimmed by 8 bases and V by 0 bases; bases with no gene match: 3. The CDR3 runs 13 residues. The CDR3 loop is CATSREGQDGYTF. For the CDR3, the DNA is TGTGCCACCAGCAGAGAAGGACAGGACGGCTACACCTTC.

V is TRBV25-1 and J is TRBJ2-2; 9 nucleotides line up with TRBD2. Germline V gene data show CDR1 as MGHDK and CDR2 as SYGVNS. V trimming: 3 bases; J trimming: 3 bases; junction bases outside the gene matches: 5. This CDR3 has 16 amino acids. This CDR3 reads CASSDSGRGYTGELFF. The CDR3 region has the DNA TGTGCCAGCAGTGATAGCGGGAGAGGGTACACCGGGGAGCTGTTTTTT.

This sequence joins TRBV5-1 and TRBJ2-1; 9 nucleotides match TRBD1. The CDR3 contains 19 residues. Germline V gives CDR1 SGHRS, CDR2 YFSETQ. Trimming removed 0 bases from V and 3 bases from J; junction bases left unmatched: 13. This CDR3 is CASSLGGTGRLYGYNEQFF. DNA of the CDR3: TGCGCCAGCAGCTTGGGGGGGACAGGGAGGTTGTACGGCTACAATGAGCAGTTCTTC.

The rearrangement uses TRBV7-9 and TRBJ2-2; possibly TRBD1 for D (6 bases). Germline V gene lookup returns CDR1 SEHNR and CDR2 FQNEAQ (reference sequence). The V and J ends lost 5 bases and 6 bases respectively, with 16 bases between them. The CDR3 loop spans 15 amino acids. The CDR3 sequence: CASSQVGRGAGELFF. DNA for the CDR3: TGTGCCAGCAGCCAAGTGGGCAGGGGAGCCGGGGAGCTGTTTTTT.

The count of this clone is one. The J gene is TRBJ1-4, the V gene TRBV7-9; D is perhaps TRBD1 (5 bases). Germline V CDR1 and CDR2: SEHNR, FQNEAQ (reference sequence). The CDR3 is made up of 14 amino acids. V lost 6 bases and J 8 bases, leaving 16 bases between the germline ends. The CDR3 coding sequence is TGTGCCAGCAGTTCGATGGGAGGGGAGGAAAAACTGTTTTTT. The encoded protein is CASSSMGGEEKLFF. Full variable domain (remainder filled in from reference TRBV7-9 and TRBJ1-4): DTGVSQNPRHKITKRGQNVTFRCDPISEHNRLYWYRQTLGQGPEFLTYFQNEAQLEKSRLLSDRFSAERPKGSFSTLEIQRTEQGDSAMYLCASSSMGGEEKLFFGSGTQLSVL.

The chain joins TRBV11-3 to TRBJ2-1, with D possibly matching TRBD2 (7 bases). Germline V lookup: CDR1 SGHNT, CDR2 YENEEA. With 5 bases removed from V and 7 bases from J, the gap between germline ends came to 15 bases. The CDR3 spans 14 residues. CDR3 sequence reads: CASSPRGGRNEQFF. The CDR3 DNA reads TGTGCCAGCAGCCCGAGGGGGGGGCGGAATGAGCAGTTCTTC.

The CDR3 nucleotides read TGCGCCAGCAGCTTGGCGGGGAACCAGCCCCAGCATTTT. Protein product: CASSLAGNQPQHF. This rearrangement joins TRBV5-1 to TRBJ1-5; D remains unclear. Per the germline V gene, CDR1 is SGHRS and CDR2 is YFSETQ. This CDR3 has 13 residues. V dropped 0 bases and J dropped 7 bases, with 8 bases sitting between them.

The V call is TRBV5-1, the J call TRBJ2-5, with 11 bases fitting TRBD1. This CDR3 is built from 14 residues. Germline CDR1 is SGHRS and CDR2 is YFSETQ. V trimming: 4 bases; J trimming: 2 bases; junction bases outside the gene matches: 1. The CDR3 spells CASSGDRGQETQYF. CDR3 DNA sequence: TGCGCCAGCAGCGGGGACAGGGGGCAAGAGACCCAGTACTTC.

The sample holds a few counts of this clone. This sequence joins TRBV30 and TRBJ1-5; D gene unclear. Trimming left V 3 bases short and J 7 bases short, with 13 bases between. CDR1 and CDR2 from the germline V gene are GTSNPN and SVGIG (reference sequence). The CDR3 length is 13 residues. The CDR3 DNA follows: TGTGCCTGGAGGGCCCCGGGAGAGCAGCCCCAGCATTTT. Translated: CAWRAPGEQPQHF.

This chain joins TRBV19 and TRBJ2-7; D unclear. The CDR3 length is 14 residues. Germline-derived CDR1 and CDR2 are LNHDA and SQIVND (reference sequence). The V end was cut by 3 bases, the J end by 2 bases, with 11 bases between. In DNA form, the CDR3 reads TGTGCCAGTAGTATGCGCGGTGGAACCTACGAGCAGTACTTC. This gives the protein CASSMRGGTYEQYF.

This clone was seen at least ten times. This chain connects TRBV2 to TRBJ2-1; TRBD1 agrees at 7 bases. The CDR3 consists of 10 residues. Germline V lookup: CDR1 SNHLY, CDR2 FYNNEI. J lost 16 bases, V lost 8 bases, and 8 bases had no gene match. The CDR3 nucleotides are TGTGCCAGCGGGGGACAGACGCCTTTCTTC. This gives the protein CASGGQTPFF. Based on the CDR3 plus reference TRBV2 and TRBJ2-1, the full variable domain is EPEVTQTPSHQVTQMGQEVILRCVPISNHLYFYWYRQILGQKVEFLVSFYNNEISEKSEIFDDQFSVERPDGSNFTLKIRSTKLEDSAMYFCASGGQTPFFGPGTRLTVL.

The J gene is TRBJ2-4, the V gene TRBV12-3 or TRBV12-4; no definite D call. Trimming stripped 3 bases from V and 6 bases from J, with 9 bases between. The CDR3 has 13 amino acids. CDR3 DNA sequence: TGTGCCAGCAGTTTGGCAGTGGTAAACATTCAGTACTTC. This encodes CASSLAVVNIQYF.

The V gene is TRBV5-1, the J gene TRBJ1-4; possible D gene TRBD1, 5 bases. The CDR3 is 15 amino acids. V was cut by 4 bases and J by 8 bases, with 18 bases left in between. Germline V gene lookup returns CDR1 SGHRS and CDR2 YFSETQ. Written as DNA, the CDR3 is TGCGCCAGCAGCCCGGGTGGTTTGGAGGGGGAAAAACTGTTTTTT. This sequence encodes CASSPGGLEGEKLFF.

The chain recombines TRBV7-2 with TRBJ2-7; 7 bases align to TRBD1. In germline, CDR1 is SGHTA, CDR2 FQGNSA. V shed 5 bases, J shed 1 base, and the junction held 5 bases outside the gene matches. The CDR3 covers 14 residues. The CDR3 sequence: CASSQHRGSYEQYF. CDR3 in DNA: TGTGCCAGCAGCCAACACAGGGGATCCTACGAGCAGTACTTC.

This clone has more than one count but fewer than ten. The chain uses TRBV5-4 and TRBJ1-2, with TRBD1 matching over 11 bases. The CDR3 has 13 amino acids. Germline CDR1 is SGHNT and CDR2 is YYREEE (reference sequence). V lost 6 bases, J lost 8 bases, and 6 bases stayed unmatched. The DNA for the CDR3 is TGTGCCAGCAACATGGACAGGGGGCTAGGCTACACCTTC. It translates to CASNMDRGLGYTF. The entire variable domain, with the rest obtained from reference TRBV5-4 and TRBJ1-2, is as follows: ETGVTQSPTHLIKTRGQQVTLRCSSQSGHNTVSWYQQALGQGPQFIFQYYREEENGRGNFPPRFSGLQFPNYSSELNVNALELDDSALYLCASNMDRGLGYTFGSGTRLTVV.

This chain's CDR3 is CASRQAGGNEKLFF. The CDR3 region has the DNA TGTGCCAGCAGACAGGCCGGAGGGAATGAAAAACTGTTTTTT. This rearrangement joins TRBV3-1 (or the pseudogene TRBV3-2) to TRBJ1-4; maybe TRBD1 (5 bases). The germline V gene has CDR1 LGHDT and CDR2 YNNKEL (reference sequence). CDR3 length equals 14 residues. V was trimmed by 6 bases and J by 5 bases, leaving 13 bases between them.

The chain is built from TRBV3-1 (or the pseudogene TRBV3-2) and TRBJ1-2; maybe TRBD1 (5 bases). The CDR3 totals 13 residues. Trimming took 6 bases from V and 3 from J, leaving 11 bases between them. From germline, CDR1 is LGHDT and CDR2 YNNKEL (reference sequence). The CDR3 region has the DNA TGTGCCAGCAGACCGTCGGGGGACTATGGCTACACCTTC. Residues: CASRPSGDYGYTF.

This clone was seen only once. The chain employs TRBV5-1 and TRBJ2-5; tentatively, D is TRBD1 (7 bases). CDR1 is SGHRS, CDR2 YFSETQ, per germline. Trimming cost V 5 bases and J 4 bases, with 18 bases left between them. The CDR3 sequence is 15 residues long. CDR3 residues: CASSPRQGGGETQYF. CDR3 coding DNA: TGCGCCAGCAGTCCCCGACAGGGAGGAGGAGAGACCCAGTACTTC. Filled out from reference TRBV5-1 and TRBJ2-5, the complete variable domain reads KAGVTQTPRYLIKTRGQQVTLSCSPISGHRSVSWYQQTPGQGLQFLFEYFSETQRNKGNFPGRFSGRQFSNSRSEMNVSTLELGDSALYLCASSPRQGGGETQYFGPGTRLLVL.

The rearrangement uses TRBV3-1 (or the pseudogene TRBV3-2) and TRBJ2-6, with D maybe TRBD1 (6 bases). The CDR3 totals 16 residues. Per germline, CDR1 LGHDT and CDR2 YNNKEL (reference sequence). Trimming took 1 base from V and 2 from J, leaving 9 bases between them. The DNA of the CDR3 is TGTGCCAGCAGCCAAGGGGACAAGCCTGGGGCCAACGTCCTGACTTTC. Translating gives CASSQGDKPGANVLTF.

This chain links TRBV10-1 with TRBJ1-4, with 12 bases that match TRBD1. This CDR3 comprises 17 residues. Germline V gene data show CDR1 as WNHNN and CDR2 as SYGVQD (reference sequence). With V trimmed by 5 bases and J by 5 bases, 9 bases remained unmatched. The CDR3 reads CASSHRDRGQVNEKLFF. The CDR3 DNA sequence: TGCGCCAGCAGTCACCGGGACAGGGGGCAGGTAAATGAAAAACTGTTTTTT.

The gene calls are TRBV30 and TRBJ1-4; D is unresolved. CDR3 length: 14 residues. V dropped 2 bases and J dropped 3 bases, with 10 bases sitting between them. Germline CDR1 and CDR2: GTSNPN and SVGIG (reference sequence). The CDR3, as DNA: TGTGCCTGGAGTACGACTTATCCTAATGAAAAACTGTTTTTT. Translated, it gives CAWSTTYPNEKLFF. The full variable domain, in which reference TRBV30 and TRBJ1-4 provide the parts outside the CDR3, is SQTIHQWPATLVQPVGSPLSLECTVEGTSNPNLYWYRQAAGRGLQLLFYSVGIGQISSEVPQNLSASRPQDRQFILSSKKLLLSDSGFYLCAWSTTYPNEKLFFGSGTQLSVL.

The V call is TRBV11-3, the J call TRBJ1-1; D ambiguous. Between the trimmed V and J ends, which lost 5 bases and 1 base, there was a span of 11 bases. The CDR3 extends over 14 amino acids. From germline, CDR1 is SGHNT and CDR2 YENEEA. The CDR3 DNA reads TGTGCCAGCAGCCGAACCGGGAGGAACACTGAAGCTTTCTTT. Translated: CASSRTGRNTEAFF.

This rearrangement joins TRBV18 to TRBJ1-2; D possibly corresponds to TRBD1 (6 bases). Germline CDR1 reads KGHSH; CDR2 reads LQKENI. This CDR3 has 13 amino acids. The ends were cut back, 3 bases at V and 9 bases at J, with 14 bases in the middle. As DNA, the CDR3 is TGTGCCAGCTCACCGACAGGCACGAAGAGCTACACCTTC. Protein sequence: CASSPTGTKSYTF.

The rearrangement links TRBV11-1 to TRBJ2-3; possible D gene TRBD1, 5 bases. V was shortened by 3 bases and J by 2 bases, with 9 bases between the two germline ends. Per the germline V gene, CDR1 is SGHAT and CDR2 is FQDESV (reference sequence). The CDR3 contains 14 residues. The CDR3 spells CASSFTGPTDTQYF. CDR3 DNA sequence: TGTGCCAGCAGCTTTACAGGTCCCACAGATACGCAGTATTTT.

This chain connects TRBV5-4 to TRBJ2-4; 12 nucleotides align to TRBD2. The V gene end was trimmed by 3 bases and the J gene end by 9 bases; junction bases not matched to a gene: 13. The CDR3 covers 17 residues. Per germline, CDR1 SGHNT and CDR2 YYREEE (reference sequence). The CDR3 protein is CASSSGTSGPLLGIQYF. DNA for the CDR3: TGTGCCAGCAGCTCCGGGACTAGCGGGCCCCTTTTAGGCATTCAGTACTTC.